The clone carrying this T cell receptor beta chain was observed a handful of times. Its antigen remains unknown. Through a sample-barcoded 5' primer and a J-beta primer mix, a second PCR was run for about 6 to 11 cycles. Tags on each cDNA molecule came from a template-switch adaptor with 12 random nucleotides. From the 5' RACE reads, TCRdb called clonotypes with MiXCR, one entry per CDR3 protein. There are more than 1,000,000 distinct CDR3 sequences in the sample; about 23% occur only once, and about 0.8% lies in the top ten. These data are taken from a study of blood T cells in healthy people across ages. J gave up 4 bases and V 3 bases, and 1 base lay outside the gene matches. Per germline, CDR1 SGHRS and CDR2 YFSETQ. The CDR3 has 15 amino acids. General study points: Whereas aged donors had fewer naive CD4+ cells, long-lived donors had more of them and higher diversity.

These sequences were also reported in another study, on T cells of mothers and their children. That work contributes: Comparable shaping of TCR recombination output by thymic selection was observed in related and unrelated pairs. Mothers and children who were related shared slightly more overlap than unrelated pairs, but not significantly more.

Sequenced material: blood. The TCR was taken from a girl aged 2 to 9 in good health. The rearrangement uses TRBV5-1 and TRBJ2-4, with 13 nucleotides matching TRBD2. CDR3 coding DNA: TGCGCCAGCAGCTCGGGACTAGCGGGAAAAAACATTCAGTACTTC. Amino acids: CASSSGLAGKNIQYF.